A selection of T cell receptor beta chains follows, all from one sample in a study of CD8+CD57+ T cells in acquired aplastic anemia. TCRdb reanalysed the reads using MiXCR and keeps one entry per CDR3 protein. The sample lists over 150,000 distinct CDR3 sequences, around half occurring once. The sequencing sample was made of sorted CD4+, CD8+, or CD8+CD57+ T cells (not recorded which) from PBMCs. The source is a human donor with aplastic anemia. Each CDR3 is given with its conserved first and last residue. D genes are given only for firm matches. Only part of the rows carry a size: once, few, many, or a class if the clone is expanded.

cdr3_length	d_call	j_call	v_call	clone_size	cdr3_nt	cdr3_aa
15	-	TRBJ1-1	TRBV27	-	TGTGCCAGCAGTTTATCAGCCCAGAGGTGCACTGAAGCTTTCTTT	CASSLSAQRCTEAFF
16	-	TRBJ2-7	TRBV15	-	TGTGCCACCAGCAGCTTGGCTCCGGGAGACTCCTACGAGCAGTACTTC	CATSSLAPGDSYEQYF
15	TRBD1	TRBJ2-3	TRBV12-3/TRBV12-4	many	TGTGCCAGCAGTTTAGGACAGGGGATCACAGATACGCAGTATTTT	CASSLGQGITDTQYF
13	-	TRBJ1-4	TRBV7-8	many	TGTGCCAGCAGCTCCTTACAGGGACGGGAACTGTTTTTT	CASSSLQGRELFF
14	TRBD1	TRBJ1-5	TRBV2	few	TGTGCCAGCAATGACAGGGTTGTAGCCCAGCCCCAGCATTTT	CASNDRVVAQPQHF
12	-	TRBJ2-7	TRBV24-1	-	TGTGCCACCAGTGACCGGACACGGGAGCAGTACTTC	CATSDRTREQYF
11	TRBD2	TRBJ2-1	TRBV29-1	once	TGCAGCGTGGGACTAGTCGATGAGCAGTTCTTC	CSVGLVDEQFF
11	-	TRBJ1-1	TRBV20-1	-	TGCAGTGCACCGGGGAACACTGAAGCTTTCTTT	CSAPGNTEAFF
12	-	TRBJ2-7	TRBV2	many	TGTGCCAGCAGTCCTACCTCCTACGAGCAGTACTTC	CASSPTSYEQYF
15	-	TRBJ2-1	TRBV30	few	TGTGCCTGGAACCGGTCTCCCCATCTGGGCAATGAGCAGTTCTTC	CAWNRSPHLGNEQFF
12	-	TRBJ2-5	TRBV5-1	many	TGCGCCAGCAGCTTAAGACAAGAGACCCAGTACTTC	CASSLRQETQYF
16	TRBD2	TRBJ2-3	TRBV24-1	many	TGTGCCACCAGACCCTCTAGCGGGAGTGAGTTAGATACGCAGTATTTT	CATRPSSGSELDTQYF
14	-	TRBJ2-3	TRBV30	-	TGTGCCTGGAGTAGGGGGTTGGGTTCAGATACGCAGTATTTT	CAWSRGLGSDTQYF
11	TRBD2	TRBJ2-7	TRBV29-1	-	TGCAGCGTTGCCGGGGGGAGCGAGCAGTACTTC	CSVAGGSEQYF
16	-	TRBJ2-5	TRBV4-3	-	TGCGCCAGCAGCCAAGGGGTGGGAGCGAGTAAAGAGACCCAGTACTTC	CASSQGVGASKETQYF
14	-	TRBJ1-4	TRBV20-1	many	TGCAGTGCGTTCCCGAGTATTGGTAATGAAAAACTGTTTTTT	CSAFPSIGNEKLFF
13	-	TRBJ2-1	TRBV7-2	-	TGTGCCAGCAGCCGAACAGGGAATGGTGAGCGGTTCTTC	CASSRTGNGERFF
15	TRBD2	TRBJ2-3	TRBV29-1	-	TGCAGCGTGGGACTAGCGGGAGTGGGTACAGATACGCAGTATTTT	CSVGLAGVGTDTQYF
13	TRBD1	TRBJ1-2	TRBV5-1	-	TGCGCCAGCGGGACAGGTATCCTGGAGGGCTACACCTTC	CASGTGILEGYTF
16	-	TRBJ1-5	TRBV5-6	many	TGTGCCAGCAGCTTGTGGGGTCAGGGGTACAATCAGCCCCAGCATTTT	CASSLWGQGYNQPQHF
15	TRBD1	TRBJ1-4	TRBV9	many	TGTGCCAGCAGCGCCCGGACAGGGTGGGATGAAAAACTGTTTTTT	CASSARTGWDEKLFF
13	-	TRBJ1-1	TRBV6-1	many	TGTGCCAGCTCCCAAGTACAGGGCACTGAAGCTTTCTTT	CASSQVQGTEAFF
13	-	TRBJ2-1	TRBV5-1	many	TGCGCCAGCAGCGAGCGGTCAAACAATGAGCAGTTCTTC	CASSERSNNEQFF
12	-	TRBJ2-7	TRBV7-2	-	TGTGCCAGCAGTCGACGGGACGGAGAGCAGTACTTC	CASSRRDGEQYF
14	-	TRBJ1-4	TRBV5-8	many	TGTGCCAGCAGCTTGAGAGGGGCTGGGGAAAAACTGTTTTTT	CASSLRGAGEKLFF
15	-	TRBJ2-1	TRBV5-1	few	TGCGCCAGCAGCCCGGGACTCCTACACGGGAGTGAGCAGTTCTTC	CASSPGLLHGSEQFF
17	-	TRBJ1-6	TRBV11-1	-	TGTGCCAGCAGCGAAGGACCCTCCACCGGGCATAATTCACCCCTCCACTTT	CASSEGPSTGHNSPLHF
15	TRBD2	TRBJ2-5	TRBV5-5	many	TGTGCCAGCAGCTTCCGACTAGCGGGAGCGGAGACCCAGTACTTC	CASSFRLAGAETQYF
15	-	TRBJ2-7	TRBV7-3	once	TGTGCCAGCAGCGAAACGAGACAGCCCTTTTACGAGCAGTACTTC	CASSETRQPFYEQYF
13	TRBD1	TRBJ1-5	TRBV11-3	many	TGTGCCAGAGACAGGGAGCTCGATCAGCCCCAGCATTTT	CARDRELDQPQHF
16	-	TRBJ1-2	TRBV18	few	TGTGCCAGCTCACCACCGGTAGTCAGGGAGGACTATGGCTACACCTTC	CASSPPVVREDYGYTF
15	-	TRBJ1-2	TRBV5-1	many	TGCGCCAGCAGCCCCGTACTGGCGGGTGGGTATGGCTACACCTTC	CASSPVLAGGYGYTF
12	-	TRBJ1-2	TRBV19	many	TGTGCCAGTAGTATTACAGGGCATGGCTACACCTTC	CASSITGHGYTF
16	TRBD2	TRBJ2-5	TRBV28	-	TGTGCCAGCAGTTCATCTAGCGGGAGTTCCAGAGAGACCCAGTACTTC	CASSSSSGSSRETQYF
14	TRBD2	TRBJ2-1	TRBV20-1	many	TGCAGTGCTGTAGCGGGAGGGTCCTACAATGAGCAGTTCTTC	CSAVAGGSYNEQFF
15	-	TRBJ1-5	TRBV7-3	many	TGTGCCAGCAGCCCAAGACATGGGGGCGAGGAGCCCCAGCATTTT	CASSPRHGGEEPQHF
14	TRBD1	TRBJ1-5	TRBV10-3	many	TGTGCCATCAGTGAGAGCAGGGGGGATCAGCCCCAGCATTTT	CAISESRGDQPQHF
14	-	TRBJ1-3	TRBV5-3	-	TGTGCCAGTCGCAGCGTTAGCTCTGGAAACACCATATATTTT	CASRSVSSGNTIYF
14	-	TRBJ2-1	TRBV24-1	-	TGTGCCACCAGTGAGATAGGAACCAGGGATGAGCAGTTCTTC	CATSEIGTRDEQFF
15	-	TRBJ1-2	TRBV6-2/TRBV6-3	many	TGTGCCAGCAGTTCCTGGACAGTGGCCGTTCCGGGCTACACCTTC	CASSSWTVAVPGYTF
15	TRBD2	TRBJ2-5	TRBV19	-	TGTGCCAGTAAGCTAGCGGGGGGGCCCGAAGAGACCCAGTACTTC	CASKLAGGPEETQYF
16	TRBD2	TRBJ2-1	TRBV24-1	-	TGTGCCACCAGTGATAACCTAGCGGGAGGGCTCAATGAGCAGTTCTTC	CATSDNLAGGLNEQFF
15	-	TRBJ2-7	TRBV11-2	once	TGTGCCAGCAGCTTGACAGGCCCGAGCTCCTACGAGCAGTACTTC	CASSLTGPSSYEQYF
14	-	TRBJ2-7	TRBV7-2	-	TGTGCCAGCCAGGGTGGTCAGGGCACCTACGAGCAGTACTTC	CASQGGQGTYEQYF
16	-	TRBJ1-2	TRBV28	few	TGTGCCAGCAGTTCCCCTCCTATGGCAGGACCCTATGGCTACACCTTC	CASSSPPMAGPYGYTF
15	TRBD1	TRBJ1-1	TRBV9	-	TGTGCCAGCAGCGTAAGTCAGGGGGGGAGTGCTGAAGCTTTCTTT	CASSVSQGGSAEAFF
14	-	TRBJ1-1	TRBV5-6	-	TGTGCCAGCAGCTTGGTTTCAGGGGACACTGAAGCTTTCTTT	CASSLVSGDTEAFF
13	-	TRBJ1-4	TRBV5-4	-	TGTGCCAGCAGCTTGTCACAGGCGGAAGAACTGTTTTTT	CASSLSQAEELFF
16	-	TRBJ1-3	TRBV15	-	TGTGCCACCAGCAGCGACGAGGCGGGGACTGGAAACACCATATATTTT	CATSSDEAGTGNTIYF
11	-	TRBJ2-5	TRBV20-1	many	TGCAGTGCTCCCACCCAAGAGACCCAGTACTTC	CSAPTQETQYF
17	-	TRBJ2-6	TRBV7-9	many	TGTGCCAGCAGCTTTCAGGGTCCGGGGCGAGGGGCCAACGTCCTGACTTTC	CASSFQGPGRGANVLTF
13	-	TRBJ1-1	TRBV6-1	many	TGTGCCAGCACCTCGACAGCCAACACTGAAGCTTTCTTT	CASTSTANTEAFF
12	-	TRBJ2-3	TRBV24-1	few	TGTGCCACCAGTGATGCTTGGGATACGCAGTATTTT	CATSDAWDTQYF
18	TRBD2	TRBJ2-1	TRBV9	few	TGTGCCAGCAGCGTAGGACTAGCGGGAGTCCTCTCCTACAATGGGCAGTTCTTC	CASSVGLAGVLSYNGQFF
14	TRBD1	TRBJ1-6	TRBV29-1	medium-sized	TGCAGCGCGCGCCTCGGGACAGCTAATTCACCCCTCCACTTT	CSARLGTANSPLHF
10	-	TRBJ2-1	TRBV7-6	medium-sized	TGTGCCAGCTTAGAGTGCGAGCAGTTCTTC	CASLECEQFF
15	-	TRBJ1-4	TRBV25-1	-	TGTGCCAGCAGGCATCCAGGGGTTCTTCGTGAAAAACTGTTTTTT	CASRHPGVLREKLFF
17	TRBD2	TRBJ2-3	TRBV11-1	-	TGTGCCAGCAGCTTACCCGGACTAGCGGCTAGCACAGATACGCAGTATTTT	CASSLPGLAASTDTQYF